The 19 T cell receptor beta chains below come from one sample, sequenced in a study of tumor-infiltrating lymphocytes in primary liver carcinoma. Total RNA (around 0.45 ug) served as template for TCR beta cDNA synthesis primed by a constant-region primer. Researchers made the TCR beta libraries by running three nested multiplex PCR rounds with slightly modified ARM-PCR. Both of the initial two PCR rounds ran for around 9 cycles and employed TRBV1-TRBV30 forward primers alongside a C-beta reverse primer. TCRdb fed the multiplex PCR reads into MiXCR, producing one record per CDR3 protein. This sample has some 190,000 distinct CDR3 sequences, with 70% to 90% found just once. Unsorted bulk tissue, about 18-32 mg of it, served as the source for co-extraction of RNA and DNA. Sequences were obtained from tumor tissue from primary liver carcinoma. These receptors were taken from a man aged 40-49 years with primary liver carcinoma and hepatitis B virus infection.

As to this clonotype: At one boundary the junction diverges from the germline segment, which might be a read error. The chain recombines TRBV6-1 with TRBJ2-3, with D possibly called TRBD1 or TRBD2 (5 bases each). Per germline, CDR1 MNHNS and CDR2 SASEGT. There are 16 residues in the CDR3. CDR3 DNA sequence: TGTGCCAACAGTGATTTTTCAGGGAGTGGTGAAGATACGCAGTATTTT. Amino acids: CANSDFSGSGEDTQYF.

A remark on this clonotype: It is unclear where the CDR3 begins or ends on the DNA, so no DNA is shown, and the CDR3 is as TCRdb lists it. The chain couples TRBV29-1 to TRBJ1-2; TRBD1 is the table's D call and was not checked against the DNA. From its first to its last residue, the CDR3 has 12 amino acids. Germline-derived CDR1 and CDR2 are SQVTM and ANQGSEA. The CDR3 reads CSVGQETYDCTF.

A word on this clonotype: The junction shows a germline mismatch at one end, possibly a read error. The gene calls are TRBV12-3 or TRBV12-4 and TRBJ2-1; D remains unclear. The CDR3 loop spans 12 amino acids. The CDR3 nucleotides read TGTGCCAGCAGTTTATATAACAATGAGCAGTTATTC. It yields the protein CASSLYNNEQLF.

The sample holds one count of this clonotype. The chain uses TRBV12-3 or TRBV12-4 and TRBJ1-1; no definite D call. The ends were cut back, 4 bases at V and 3 bases at J, with 9 bases in the middle. This CDR3 region has 13 residues. The CDR3 region is CASSWGAHTEAFF. The DNA for the CDR3 is TGTGCCAGCAGTTGGGGAGCTCACACTGAAGCTTTCTTT.

V and J are TRBV7-8 and TRBJ2-5; D is perhaps TRBD1 (5 bases). The CDR3 is 13 residues long. The germline V and J ends were trimmed by 5 bases and 5 bases, with 12 bases remaining between them. Germline V gives CDR1 SGHVS, CDR2 FQNEAQ. The CDR3 here is CASSIGVRETQYF. CDR3 DNA: TGTGCCAGCAGCATAGGGGTCCGGGAGACCCAGTACTTC.

The chain joins TRBV6-6 to TRBJ1-1; 9 bases fit TRBD1. From germline, CDR1 is MNHNY and CDR2 SVGAGI (reference sequence). The length of the CDR3 is 14 residues. CDR3 DNA sequence: TGTGCTAGTAGTGGGACAGGGATAAGGACTGAAGCTTTCTTT. This translates into CASSGTGIRTEAFF.

Note on this clonotype: This CDR3 fails to terminate in the conserved phenylalanine or tryptophan, so it likely reflects a read error. J is TRBJ2-3 and V is TRBV19; 9 bases are shared with TRBD2. The CDR3 extends over 16 amino acids. Germline V gene data show CDR1 as LNHDA and CDR2 as SQIVND (reference sequence). V trimming: 3 bases; J trimming: 3 bases; junction bases outside the gene matches: 7. CDR3 nucleotides: TGTGCCAGTAGTATTGGTAGCGGGAGTCTAACAGATACGCAGTATTTG. It yields the protein CASSIGSGSLTDTQYL.

This clonotype is a singleton in its sample. This could be a read error, since a much larger clone is one nucleotide away. The rearrangement joins TRBV5-1 to TRBJ2-3, with D uncertain. Germline loops: CDR1 SGHRS, CDR2 YFSETQ. The CDR3 contains 12 residues. The CDR3 nucleotides are TGCACCAGCTTTTCAAACACAGATACGCAGTATTTT. This translates into CTSFSNTDTQYF.

Of note for this clonotype: The junction and the germline gene differ at one end; a read error may be behind it. This chain links TRBV29-1 with TRBJ2-4, with a tentative D call TRBD1 (5 bases). CDR3 length: 15 amino acids. The V gene's germline CDR1 is SQVTM and CDR2 ANQGSEA. The CDR3 DNA is TGCAGCGTTGAAAATGCCAGGGCGGCCAAAAACGTTCAGTACTTC. Protein product: CSVENARAAKNVQYF.

In its sample, this clonotype was seen once. At one of its ends the junction is not consistent with the germline gene, which may arise from a read error. The J gene is TRBJ1-2, the V gene TRBV12-3 or TRBV12-4; the D gene is possibly TRBD1 (5 bases). The CDR3 totals 14 residues. CDR3 residues: CTSSLRGVDYDYTF. For the CDR3, the DNA is TGTACCAGCAGTTTAAGGGGCGTCGACTATGACTACACCTTC.

CDR3 sequence: CASILGISGEQFF. Written as DNA, the CDR3 is TGTGCCAGCATCCTCGGGATTAGCGGTGAGCAGTTCTTC. V and J are TRBV28 and TRBJ2-1; TRBD2 is a possible D gene (6 bases). Trimming took off 7 bases at V and 9 bases at J, with 16 bases between the two ends. CDR3 length equals 13 residues. Germline assignment: CDR1 MDHEN and CDR2 SYDVKM.

In the case of this clonotype: Compared with germline, one end of the junction differs, possibly owing to a read error. The chain couples TRBV20-1 to TRBJ2-1; 10 positions agree with TRBD2. CDR1 is DFQATT, CDR2 SNEGSKA, per germline (reference sequence). The CDR3 totals 16 residues. CDR3 bases: TGCAGTACTAGGGCTAGCGGGAGTTACTCCTACAATGAGCAGTTCTTC. Amino acids: CSTRASGSYSYNEQFF.

This clonotype came up once. The final CDR3 position lacks the conserved phenylalanine or tryptophan, pointing to a likely read error. This chain uses TRBV20-1 with TRBJ2-5; 7 nucleotides align to TRBD1. The CDR3 is 14 amino acids. Looked up from germline, CDR1 is DFQATT and CDR2 is SNEGSKA (reference sequence). CDR3 in amino acids: CSAGEGRGKETQYI. The CDR3 bases are TGCAGTGCTGGGGAAGGCAGGGGGAAAGAGACTCAGTACATC.

The genes are TRBV4-2 and TRBJ2-7, with a weak D call TRBD2 (5 bases). CDR1 is LGHNA and CDR2 is YNFKEQ in the germline V gene. V was cut by 1 base and J by 13 bases, with 26 bases left in between. The CDR3 spans 16 residues. CDR3 in DNA: TGTGCCAGCAGCCAAGGAACGGACTCAAAAGGCTACGAGCTTTACTTC. Its translation: CASSQGTDSKGYELYF.

This clonotype was seen more than once but under ten times. One base away lies a much larger clone, so this may be a sequencing read error. The chain is built from TRBV12-3 or TRBV12-4 and TRBJ1-4; TRBD1 might be the D (6 bases). CDR3 length: 14 residues. The CDR3, as DNA: TGTACCAGCGGATTGACAGAGGGGGGTGAAAAACTGTTTTTT. Encoded protein: CTSGLTEGGEKLFF.

As to this clonotype: A junction end diverges from the germline sequence, so it may reflect a read error. This sequence joins TRBV29-1 and TRBJ1-1, with a tentative D call TRBD1 (6 bases). The CDR3 has 15 amino acids. CDR1 is SQVTM and CDR2 is ANQGSEA in the germline V gene. Here the CDR3 reads CSGSGGWVMNTEVFF. The CDR3 coding sequence is TGCAGCGGGTCGGGGGGCTGGGTAATGAACACTGAAGTTTTCTTT.

For this clonotype: Since a much larger clone is just one base distant, this may be a read error. The conserved closing phenylalanine or tryptophan is absent in this CDR3, likely reflecting a read error. This chain joins TRBV28 and TRBJ2-1, with 10 bases lining up with TRBD2. The ends lost 8 bases at V and 10 bases at J; junction bases unmatched: 14. The CDR3 extends over 15 amino acids. Per the germline V gene, CDR1 is MDHEN and CDR2 is SYDVKM. The CDR3: CASGKREGRLSEQFL. The CDR3 nucleotides are TGTGCCAGCGGCAAGCGGGAGGGCCGACTCTCCGAGCAGTTCTTA.

Comment on this clonotype: The junction and the germline gene differ at one end; a read error may be behind it. The chain combines TRBV6-5 with TRBJ2-1; D tentatively reads TRBD1 or TRBD2 (5 bases each). CDR3 size: 16 residues. Germline V gene sequence: CDR1 MNHEY, CDR2 SVGAGI. CDR3 region: CVSSLGTSGSYIVQFF. CDR3 nucleotides: TGTGTCAGCAGTCTGGGGACCAGCGGCTCCTACATTGTGCAGTTCTTC.

V gene TRBV10-3 combines with J gene TRBJ2-5; perhaps D is TRBD1 or TRBD2 (5 bases each). The CDR3 has 11 residues. Between the trimmed V and J ends, which lost 8 bases and 3 bases, there was a span of 7 bases. Germline V gene sequence: CDR1 ENHRY, CDR2 SYGVKD. The CDR3 region is CAIGGEETQYF. For the CDR3, the DNA is TGTGCCATCGGGGGAGAAGAGACCCAGTACTTC.